This TCR beta chain was identified during a study of T-cell memory formation after mild COVID-19. Study-wide points: Contracting clones from day 15 to 85 showed balanced CD4/CD8; later expanders favored CD4+. Memory from before infection featured some responding clones, which suggests cross-reactive memory joined. Contracting CD4+ clones were located mainly in CM and EM, and CD8+ clones in EMRA.

This clonotype was found a few times. The antigen remains unidentified. The CDR3 covers 15 residues. The V gene's germline CDR1 is KGHSH and CDR2 LQKENI. V lost 0 bases, J lost 4 bases, and 6 bases stayed unmatched. With constant-segment primers, 5'RACE yielded cDNA libraries of TCR alpha and TCR beta that carried sample barcodes and UMIs. TCRdb itself ran the 5' RACE reads through MiXCR, one entry per CDR3 protein. In the table there are roughly 410,000 distinct CDR3 sequences, approximately 24% of which are singletons. The sample consisted of PBMCs or a T cell subset sorted from them (not recorded which). This sequence was found in an adult woman who had mild COVID-19 (a few samples of this study predate the infection). Cell type and time point are not known. This rearrangement joins TRBV18 to TRBJ2-7; 7 nucleotides align to TRBD2. The CDR3 DNA reads as TGTGCCAGCTCACCACCGGGACTACCGGTTTACGAGCAGTACTTC. Amino acid sequence: CASSPPGLPVYEQYF.